A selection of T cell receptor beta chains follows, all from one sample in a study of shared clonotypes between healthy human individuals. The repertoire was sequenced with immunoSEQ multiplex PCR; TCRdb's copy has only in-frame clones and lacks some. The sample has roughly 330,000 clones, 74% seen once. Sequences were obtained from memory CD4+ T cells sorted from blood. Receptors originate from a man younger than 45 in good health. Both conserved end residues are part of each CDR3. D genes are given only for firm matches. A clone size is listed for some rows: how often the clone was seen (once, few, many), or a class if it is expanded.

v_call: TRBV5-1
j_call: TRBJ2-1
d_call: -
clone_size: -
cdr3_length: 16
cdr3_aa: CASSLSETSSYNEQFF
cdr3_nt: TGCGCCAGCAGCTTGTCCGAAACTAGCTCCTACAATGAGCAGTTCTTC

v_call: TRBV2
j_call: TRBJ2-3
d_call: TRBD1
clone_size: once
cdr3_length: 15
cdr3_aa: CASRTEQGAGDTQYF
cdr3_nt: TGTGCCAGCAGAACCGAACAGGGGGCCGGAGATACGCAGTATTTT

v_call: TRBV7-6
j_call: TRBJ2-6
d_call: -
clone_size: -
cdr3_length: 13
cdr3_aa: CASSLGQANVLTF
cdr3_nt: TGTGCCAGCAGCTTAGGTCAGGCCAACGTCCTGACTTTC

v_call: TRBV5-4
j_call: TRBJ2-2
d_call: TRBD1
clone_size: -
cdr3_length: 15
cdr3_aa: CASSPRETGTGELFF
cdr3_nt: TGTGCCAGCAGCCCTAGGGAGACAGGGACCGGGGAGCTGTTTTTT

v_call: TRBV19
j_call: TRBJ1-1
d_call: -
clone_size: -
cdr3_length: 13
cdr3_aa: CASSMFVNTEAFF
cdr3_nt: TGTGCCAGTAGTATGTTTGTGAACACTGAAGCTTTCTTT

v_call: TRBV2
j_call: TRBJ1-3
d_call: -
clone_size: -
cdr3_length: 14
cdr3_aa: CASSLQLGGNTIYF
cdr3_nt: TGTGCCAGCAGTCTACAGTTAGGTGGAAACACCATATATTTT

v_call: TRBV29-1
j_call: TRBJ2-5
d_call: TRBD1
clone_size: -
cdr3_length: 15
cdr3_aa: CSVTDRGEVGETQYF
cdr3_nt: TGCAGCGTCACGGACAGGGGAGAGGTAGGAGAGACCCAGTACTTC

v_call: TRBV5-1
j_call: TRBJ2-1
d_call: TRBD2
clone_size: -
cdr3_length: 22
cdr3_aa: CASSREPELASGSQGWRNEQFF
cdr3_nt: TGCGCCAGCAGCCGTGAACCCGAACTGGCTAGCGGGAGCCAGGGATGGCGCAATGAGCAGTTCTTC

v_call: TRBV2
j_call: TRBJ1-1
d_call: -
clone_size: -
cdr3_length: 14
cdr3_aa: CASNRRTANTEAFF
cdr3_nt: TGTGCCAGCAACCGACGGACAGCGAACACTGAAGCTTTCTTT

v_call: TRBV2
j_call: TRBJ2-5
d_call: TRBD1
clone_size: -
cdr3_length: 14
cdr3_aa: CASSDDRGSQTQYF
cdr3_nt: TGTGCCAGCAGTGACGACAGGGGGTCGCAGACCCAGTACTTC

v_call: TRBV5-6
j_call: TRBJ1-2
d_call: TRBD1
clone_size: -
cdr3_length: 17
cdr3_aa: CASSRSGTAHLSLGYTF
cdr3_nt: TGTGCCAGCAGCCGATCCGGGACAGCACATCTAAGCTTAGGCTACACCTTC

v_call: TRBV5-1
j_call: TRBJ2-5
d_call: -
clone_size: -
cdr3_length: 15
cdr3_aa: CASSFSGDGTETQYF
cdr3_nt: TGCGCCAGCAGCTTCTCGGGGGATGGTACAGAGACCCAGTACTTC

v_call: TRBV18
j_call: TRBJ1-1
d_call: -
clone_size: -
cdr3_length: 13
cdr3_aa: CASSPNKNTEAFF
cdr3_nt: TGTGCCAGCTCACCAAACAAGAACACTGAAGCTTTCTTT